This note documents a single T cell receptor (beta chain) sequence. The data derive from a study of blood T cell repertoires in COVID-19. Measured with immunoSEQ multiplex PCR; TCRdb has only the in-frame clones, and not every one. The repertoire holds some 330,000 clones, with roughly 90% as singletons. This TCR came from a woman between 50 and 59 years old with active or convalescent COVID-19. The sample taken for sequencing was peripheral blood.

CDR3 bases: TGCGCCAGCAGCCGACGGGATGAACTTTTGAACACTGAAGCTTTCTTT. Its translation: CASSRRDELLNTEAFF. The J gene is TRBJ1-1, the V gene TRBV5-1; no clear D. The CDR3 is made up of 16 amino acids. CDR1 and CDR2 from the germline V gene are SGHRS and YFSETQ. The V gene lost 4 bases and the J gene lost 0 bases, with 16 bases spanning the gap.